The 32 T cell receptor beta chains below all came from one sample that was sequenced in a study of cytomegalovirus exposure and HLA in healthy donors. Sequencing used immunoSEQ multiplex PCR; TCRdb keeps in-frame clones, though not all of them. The table has about 250,000 clones, roughly 90% seen once. Sequencing was performed on PBMCs. The receptors were gathered from a man in his late teens or twenties in good health and CMV-seropositive.

V and J are TRBV5-1 and TRBJ2-1; tentative D call: TRBD1 (6 bases). This CDR3 has 12 residues. Germline loops: CDR1 SGHRS, CDR2 YFSETQ. The V and J ends lost 4 bases and 9 bases respectively, with 11 bases between them. For the CDR3, the DNA is TGCGCCAGCAGCCCCGAAGGGGGTGAGCAGTTCTTC. This codes for CASSPEGGEQFF.

The V call is TRBV5-1, the J call TRBJ2-7; D is perhaps TRBD1 (6 bases). CDR1 and CDR2 from the germline V gene are SGHRS and YFSETQ. Deletions cut 1 base from V and 0 bases from J, with 23 bases between. The CDR3 is made up of 19 amino acids. CDR3 protein: CASSLMTGPLPLSSYEQYF. CDR3 bases: TGCGCCAGCAGCTTGATGACAGGCCCTCTCCCTCTCTCCTCCTACGAGCAGTACTTC.

V usage is TRBV6-4 and J usage is TRBJ2-3; 7 bases fit TRBD2. Trimming cost V 2 bases and J 5 bases; bases outside gene matches: 7. Germline CDR1 is MRHNA and CDR2 is SNTAGT. The CDR3 sequence is 15 residues long. DNA for the CDR3: TGTGCCAGCAGTGACGGGGCGGGAGTGGGAGATACGCAGTATTTT. Encoded protein: CASSDGAGVGDTQYF.

This sequence joins TRBV18 and TRBJ2-1; 8 bases match TRBD1. Germline lookup yields CDR1 KGHSH and CDR2 LQKENI. The CDR3 spans 15 residues. The junction had 6 bases not matched to a gene; V was cut back by 2 bases and J by 6 bases. CDR3 amino acids: CASSPFGQGTNEQFF. For the CDR3, the DNA is TGTGCCAGCTCACCATTTGGACAGGGCACCAATGAGCAGTTCTTC.

The rearrangement joins TRBV6-5 to TRBJ2-7; no clear D gene. V was cut by 7 bases and J by 4 bases, with 5 bases left in between. The CDR3 runs 10 residues. The V gene's germline CDR1 is MNHEY and CDR2 SVGAGI. CDR3 protein: CASIKYEQYF. Here the CDR3 DNA reads TGTGCCAGCATCAAGTACGAGCAGTACTTC.

V usage is TRBV5-1 and J usage is TRBJ1-1; 12 nucleotides align to TRBD1. This CDR3 is built from 16 residues. J lost 5 bases, V lost 4 bases, and 9 bases had no gene match. Germline loops: CDR1 SGHRS, CDR2 YFSETQ. CDR3 residues: CASSTGQGASGTEAFF. The CDR3 DNA follows: TGCGCCAGCAGCACGGGACAGGGGGCATCTGGGACTGAAGCTTTCTTT.

V and J are TRBV5-6 and TRBJ2-2, with TRBD1 matching over 8 bases. CDR1 and CDR2 (germline): SGHDT, YYEEEE. This CDR3 region has 19 residues. V trimming: 0 bases; J trimming: 3 bases; junction bases outside the gene matches: 13. As DNA, the CDR3 is TGTGCCAGCAGCTTGGCCAAGGACAGGGTTACTTTGGACACCGGGGAGCTGTTTTTT. It specifies CASSLAKDRVTLDTGELFF.

CDR3 nucleotide sequence: TGCGCCAGCAGCTCGGGACTCCCCGGGGATACGCAGTATTTT. Amino acid sequence: CASSSGLPGDTQYF. This sequence joins TRBV5-1 and TRBJ2-3, with TRBD2 as a possible D gene (6 bases). V lost 3 bases, J lost 6 bases, and 14 bases lay in between. The CDR3 runs to 14 residues. The V gene's germline CDR1 is SGHRS and CDR2 YFSETQ.

The chain is built from TRBV6-5 and TRBJ2-7; 7 bases are shared with TRBD2. Germline lookup yields CDR1 MNHEY and CDR2 SVGAGI. The V and J ends lost 7 bases and 2 bases, in that order; junction bases with no gene match: 5. The CDR3 runs to 13 residues. For the CDR3, the DNA is TGTGCCAGCACCCCCGGGAGGACCTACGAGCAGTACTTC. This gives the protein CASTPGRTYEQYF.

The chain uses TRBV18 and TRBJ2-7; D gene unclear. The germline CDR1 and CDR2 sequences are KGHSH and LQKENI. The CDR3 spans 13 residues. Trimming removed 3 bases at V and 7 bases at J, with 13 bases between. The CDR3 bases are TGTGCCAGCTCACCGGTGGCGGTGAGGGAGCAGTACTTC. This encodes CASSPVAVREQYF. Together with reference TRBV18 and TRBJ2-7, the CDR3 gives the full variable domain: NAGVMQNPRHLVRRRGQEARLRCSPMKGHSHVYWYRQLPEEGLKFMVYLQKENIIDESGMPKERFSAEFPKEGPSILRIQQVVRGDSAAYFCASSPVAVREQYFGPGTRLTVT.

The CDR3 bases are TGTGCCAGCAGCTGGACTAGCGGGAGCCGCTACGAGCAGTACTTC. The encoded protein is CASSWTSGSRYEQYF. The gene calls are TRBV27 and TRBJ2-7, with 13 bases identical to TRBD2. The V gene's germline CDR1 is MNHEY and CDR2 SMNVEV (reference sequence). V dropped 6 bases and J dropped 3; count of bases not matched to a gene: 5. The CDR3 covers 15 residues.

This rearrangement joins TRBV5-1 to TRBJ1-1, with D hard to call. The CDR3 extends over 14 amino acids. Per germline, CDR1 SGHRS and CDR2 YFSETQ. V shed 3 bases and J shed 1 base, with 10 bases lying between them. The CDR3 protein is CASSSGTWNTEAFF. The CDR3 DNA is TGCGCCAGCAGCTCAGGAACGTGGAACACTGAAGCTTTCTTT.

This clone was detected once. The chain combines TRBV5-6 with TRBJ2-7; 10 nucleotides match TRBD2. Germline trimming cut 4 bases from V and 5 bases from J; bases unmatched to any gene: 6. The germline V gene has CDR1 SGHDT and CDR2 YYEEEE. This CDR3 is built from 14 residues. CDR3 protein: CASSNGLAAHEQYF. The CDR3 nucleotides read TGTGCCAGCAGCAACGGACTAGCGGCCCACGAGCAGTACTTC.

To note about this clone: The same CDR3 also results from other DNA sequences found in this sample. The chain couples TRBV19 to TRBJ1-5; D might be TRBD1 (6 bases). V was pared by 3 bases and J by 3 bases, with 9 bases between. This CDR3 spans 14 amino acids. CDR1 is LNHDA and CDR2 is SQIVND in the germline V gene (reference sequence). Here the CDR3 reads CASSIRDNNQPQHF. DNA for the CDR3: TGTGCCAGTAGTATCCGGGACAACAATCAGCCCCAGCATTTT.

V and J are TRBV13 and TRBJ2-7, with 7 bases lining up with TRBD2. Germline V lookup: CDR1 PRHDT, CDR2 FYEKMQ (reference sequence). This CDR3 has 14 residues. The J segment lost 6 bases and the V segment lost 5 bases, leaving 10 bases of the junction unmatched. The CDR3 loop is CASSPLREACEQYF. The CDR3 DNA sequence: TGTGCCAGCAGCCCCTTACGGGAGGCATGCGAGCAGTACTTC.

The V and J genes are TRBV5-1 and TRBJ1-4, with D possibly being TRBD1 (5 bases). From germline, CDR1 is SGHRS and CDR2 YFSETQ. Between the trimmed V and J ends, which lost 0 bases and 7 bases, there was a span of 10 bases. The CDR3 consists of 14 residues. The CDR3 loop is CASSLGGVGEKLFF. DNA for the CDR3: TGCGCCAGCAGCTTGGGGGGCGTCGGTGAAAAACTGTTTTTT.

The chain uses TRBV29-1 and TRBJ1-1, with no clear D. Trimming removed 3 bases from V and 8 bases from J, with 19 bases in between. The CDR3 runs to 14 residues. Germline CDR1 reads SQVTM; CDR2 reads ANQGSEA. Written as DNA, the CDR3 is TGCAGCGTTGAGGGCGGCGCCCTACCTCTGGAAGCTTTCTTT. Amino acid sequence: CSVEGGALPLEAFF.

The gene calls are TRBV5-4 and TRBJ2-4; a possible D gene is TRBD2 (6 bases). CDR3 size: 16 residues. Between the trimmed V and J ends, which lost 0 bases and 1 base, there was a span of 11 bases. Germline loops: CDR1 SGHNT, CDR2 YYREEE (reference sequence). CDR3 amino acids: CASSLEGSGAKNIQYF. The CDR3 DNA sequence: TGTGCCAGCAGCTTGGAGGGGAGCGGGGCCAAAAACATTCAGTACTTC.

The table lists this clone with many counts. This chain links TRBV28 with TRBJ1-2, with D perhaps TRBD1 (5 bases). Trimming took 7 bases from V and 5 from J, leaving 17 bases between them. This CDR3 region has 14 residues. Looked up from germline, CDR1 is MDHEN and CDR2 is SYDVKM. CDR3 nucleotide sequence: TGTGCCAGCATGAGGGGCGCTACGGGATATGGCTACACCTTC. Residues: CASMRGATGYGYTF.

The chain carries TRBV5-6 and TRBJ2-2, with 7 positions matching TRBD1. Losses at the gene ends were 2 bases for V and 8 bases for J; bases not matched to a gene: 9. This CDR3 has 15 amino acids. Germline CDR1 SGHDT, CDR2 YYEEEE. CDR3 sequence reads: CASSFLDRKTGELFF. The CDR3 nucleotides are TGTGCCAGCAGCTTTCTGGACAGGAAGACTGGGGAGCTGTTTTTT.

In its sample, this clone was seen a few times. This rearrangement joins TRBV7-6 to TRBJ2-1, with D unclear. The CDR3 consists of 15 residues. The germline V gene encodes CDR1 SGHVS and CDR2 FNYEAQ. V dropped 1 base and J dropped 5 bases, with 12 bases sitting between them. The CDR3 protein is CASSLVPGSNNEQFF. The CDR3 DNA follows: TGTGCCAGCAGCTTAGTCCCCGGGTCAAACAATGAGCAGTTCTTC.

The chain has TRBV7-2 and TRBJ1-1; D unresolved. The CDR3 extends over 13 amino acids. Trimming stripped 1 base from V and 8 bases from J, with 11 bases between. Germline V lookup: CDR1 SGHTA, CDR2 FQGNSA. The CDR3 region is CASSLGPGREAFF. The CDR3 DNA reads as TGTGCCAGCAGCTTAGGCCCTGGACGCGAAGCTTTCTTT.

The CDR3 DNA reads as TGTGCCTGGAGTGATGGGGGTATTAGGTCAGACACCTTC. Amino acid sequence: CAWSDGGIRSDTF. The rearrangement joins TRBV30 to TRBJ1-2; D might be TRBD1 (5 bases). CDR1 and CDR2 (germline): GTSNPN, SVGIG (reference sequence). The CDR3 contains 13 residues. V was shortened by 1 base and J by 12 bases, with 18 bases between the two germline ends.

The rearrangement uses TRBV5-4 and TRBJ1-4, with a possible D match to TRBD1 (6 bases). Trimming shortened V by 1 base and J by 8 bases, and 15 bases separated the two germline ends. This CDR3 is 15 amino acids long. Germline assignment: CDR1 SGHNT and CDR2 YYREEE (reference sequence). The CDR3 DNA sequence: TGTGCCAGCAGCTTGTCGCGCAGAGGGGGAGAAAAACTGTTTTTT. Protein: CASSLSRRGGEKLFF.

As for this clone: A far larger clone is just one base off, so this is likely a read error. The CDR3 DNA sequence: TGTGCCAGCAGGGCGGCTAGCGGGTCGGATGAGCAGTTCTTC. Protein sequence: CASRAASGSDEQFF. The chain joins TRBV4-2 to TRBJ2-1; 8 positions match TRBD2. The CDR3 is 14 amino acids. After removal of 6 bases from V and 8 bases from J, the junction contained 9 bases not matched to a gene. From germline, CDR1 is LGHNA and CDR2 YNFKEQ.

The chain recombines TRBV7-6 with TRBJ1-4; possibly TRBD1 for D (5 bases). The CDR3 loop spans 13 amino acids. Germline CDR1 SGHVS, CDR2 FNYEAQ. V shed 5 bases and J shed 10 bases, with 14 bases lying between them. DNA of the CDR3: TGTGCCAGCAGCGCCGGGACGGACGGAAAACTGTTTTTT. Translating gives CASSAGTDGKLFF.

This clone was seen more than once but under ten times. The chain carries TRBV6-6 and TRBJ2-2, with D possibly being TRBD1 (6 bases). The CDR3 contains 14 residues. Trimming pared 5 bases from V and 6 bases from J, leaving 13 bases between. Germline V CDR1 and CDR2: MNHNY, SVGAGI (reference sequence). CDR3 sequence: CASSPLGGSGELFF. The CDR3 DNA reads TGTGCCAGCAGTCCCTTAGGGGGTTCCGGGGAGCTGTTTTTT.

The chain couples TRBV9 to TRBJ2-3, with a possible D match to TRBD1 (7 bases). V was clipped by 0 bases and J by 11 bases, with 13 bases between them. Germline V lookup: CDR1 SGDLS, CDR2 YYNGEE. CDR3 length: 13 residues. The chain's CDR3 is CASSVGRGQEQYF. In DNA form, the CDR3 reads TGTGCCAGCAGCGTAGGGAGGGGGCAAGAGCAGTATTTT.

V and J are TRBV19 and TRBJ2-1; tentatively, D is TRBD2 (5 bases). In germline, CDR1 is LNHDA, CDR2 SQIVND (reference sequence). Between the trimmed V and J ends, which lost 5 bases and 0 bases, there was a span of 11 bases. This CDR3 is built from 15 residues. CDR3: CASSLNSDSYNEQFF. CDR3 DNA: TGTGCCAGTAGTTTGAATAGCGACTCCTACAATGAGCAGTTCTTC.

The CDR3: CASSTGTAQYNEQFF. The CDR3 DNA follows: TGTGCCAGCAGCACCGGGACAGCGCAATACAATGAGCAGTTCTTC. The chain is built from TRBV6-1 and TRBJ2-1; TRBD1 matches at 7 bases. V lost 6 bases, J lost 4 bases, and 9 bases stayed unmatched. Germline V gene lookup returns CDR1 MNHNS and CDR2 SASEGT. This CDR3 is built from 15 residues.

The V and J genes are TRBV7-3 and TRBJ2-5; maybe TRBD1 (7 bases). This CDR3 is 15 amino acids long. Germline V gene sequence: CDR1 SGHTA, CDR2 FQGTGA. With 3 bases removed from V and 5 bases from J, the gap between germline ends came to 16 bases. In nucleotides, the CDR3 is TGTGCCAGCAGCTTGAATACAGGGGCGGGGGAGACCCAGTACTTC. It specifies CASSLNTGAGETQYF.

The chain recombines TRBV2 with TRBJ2-5; D is ambiguous. Germline V gene sequence: CDR1 SNHLY, CDR2 FYNNEI. The CDR3 sequence is 12 residues long. V shed 4 bases and J shed 1 base, with 4 bases lying between them. CDR3 in amino acids: CASSVIQETQYF. CDR3 in DNA: TGTGCCAGCAGTGTTATCCAAGAGACCCAGTACTTC.